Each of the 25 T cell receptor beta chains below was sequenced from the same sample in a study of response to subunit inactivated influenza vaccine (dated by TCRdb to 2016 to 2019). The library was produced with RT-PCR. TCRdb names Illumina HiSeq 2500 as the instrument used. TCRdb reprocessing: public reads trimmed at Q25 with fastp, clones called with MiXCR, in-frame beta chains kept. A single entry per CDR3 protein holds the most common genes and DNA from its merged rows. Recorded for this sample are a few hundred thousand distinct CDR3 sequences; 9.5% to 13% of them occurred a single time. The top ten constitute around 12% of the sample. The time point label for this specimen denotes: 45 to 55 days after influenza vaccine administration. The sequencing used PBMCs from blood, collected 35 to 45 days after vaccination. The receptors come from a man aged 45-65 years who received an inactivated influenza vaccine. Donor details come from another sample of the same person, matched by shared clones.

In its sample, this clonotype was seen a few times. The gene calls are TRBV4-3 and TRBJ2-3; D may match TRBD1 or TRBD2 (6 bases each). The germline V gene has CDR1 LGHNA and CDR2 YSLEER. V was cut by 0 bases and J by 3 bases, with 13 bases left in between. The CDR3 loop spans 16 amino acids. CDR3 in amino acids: CASSQDQGRRTDTQYF. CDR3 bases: TGCGCCAGCAGCCAAGATCAGGGGAGGAGGACAGATACGCAGTATTTT.

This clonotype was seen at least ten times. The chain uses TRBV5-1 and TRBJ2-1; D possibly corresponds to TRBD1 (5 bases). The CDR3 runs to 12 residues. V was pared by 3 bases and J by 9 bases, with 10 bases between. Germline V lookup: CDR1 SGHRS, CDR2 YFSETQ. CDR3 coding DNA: TGCGCCAGCAGCTGGGGCTCTCTTGAGCAGTTCTTC. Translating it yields CASSWGSLEQFF.

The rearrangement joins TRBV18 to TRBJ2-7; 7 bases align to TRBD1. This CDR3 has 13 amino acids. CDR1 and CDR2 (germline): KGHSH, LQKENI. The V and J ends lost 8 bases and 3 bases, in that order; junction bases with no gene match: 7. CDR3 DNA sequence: TGTGCCAGCCAATCCTACAGGGGCTACGAGCAGTACTTC. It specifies CASQSYRGYEQYF.

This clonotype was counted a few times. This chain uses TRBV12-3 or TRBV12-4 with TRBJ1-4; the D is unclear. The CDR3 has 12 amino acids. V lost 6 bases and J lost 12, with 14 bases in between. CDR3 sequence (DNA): TGTGCCAGCAGCTACGGGCCCATTCAACTGTTTTTT. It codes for CASSYGPIQLFF.

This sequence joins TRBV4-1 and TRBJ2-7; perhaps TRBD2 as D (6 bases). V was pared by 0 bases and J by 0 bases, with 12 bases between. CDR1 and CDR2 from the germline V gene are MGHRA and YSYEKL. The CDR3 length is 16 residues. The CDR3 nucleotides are TGCGCCAGCAGCCAAGATCCCGGAGGGAGCTCCTACGAGCAGTACTTC. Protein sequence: CASSQDPGGSSYEQYF.

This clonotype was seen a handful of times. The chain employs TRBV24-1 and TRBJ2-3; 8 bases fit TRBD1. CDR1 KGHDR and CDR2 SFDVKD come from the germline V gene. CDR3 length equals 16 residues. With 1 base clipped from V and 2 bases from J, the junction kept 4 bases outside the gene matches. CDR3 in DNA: TGTGCCACCAGTGATTTCGGGGACAGGACCACAGATACGCAGTATTTT. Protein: CATSDFGDRTTDTQYF.

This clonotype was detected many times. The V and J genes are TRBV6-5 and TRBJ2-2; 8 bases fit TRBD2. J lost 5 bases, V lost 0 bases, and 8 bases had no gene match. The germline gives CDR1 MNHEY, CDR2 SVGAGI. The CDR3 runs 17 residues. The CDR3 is CASSYSGRGGKTGELFF. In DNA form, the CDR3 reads TGTGCCAGCAGTTACTCGGGTCGGGGGGGAAAAACCGGGGAGCTGTTTTTT.

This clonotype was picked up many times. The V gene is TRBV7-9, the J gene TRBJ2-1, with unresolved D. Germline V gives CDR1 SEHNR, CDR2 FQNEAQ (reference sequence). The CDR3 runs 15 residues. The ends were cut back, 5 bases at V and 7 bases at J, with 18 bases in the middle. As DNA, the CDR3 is TGTGCCAGCAGCCCGGCCGAGACCTTAAGGAATGAGCAGTTCTTC. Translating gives CASSPAETLRNEQFF. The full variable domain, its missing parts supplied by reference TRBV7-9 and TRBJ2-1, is DTGVSQNPRHKITKRGQNVTFRCDPISEHNRLYWYRQTLGQGPEFLTYFQNEAQLEKSRLLSDRFSAERPKGSFSTLEIQRTEQGDSAMYLCASSPAETLRNEQFFGPGTRLTVL.

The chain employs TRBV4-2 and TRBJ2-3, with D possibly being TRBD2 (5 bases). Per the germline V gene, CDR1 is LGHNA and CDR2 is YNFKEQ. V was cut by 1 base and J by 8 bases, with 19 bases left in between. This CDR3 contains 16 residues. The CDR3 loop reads CASSQVRASYYSTQYF. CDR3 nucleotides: TGTGCCAGCAGCCAAGTCCGAGCTAGCTACTATAGTACGCAGTATTTT.

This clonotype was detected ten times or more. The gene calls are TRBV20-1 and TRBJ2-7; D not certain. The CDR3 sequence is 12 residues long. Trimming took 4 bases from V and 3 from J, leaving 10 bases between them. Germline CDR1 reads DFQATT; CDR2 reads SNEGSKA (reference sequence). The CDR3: CSATSLDYEQYF. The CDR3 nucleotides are TGCAGTGCTACATCCTTGGACTACGAGCAGTACTTC.

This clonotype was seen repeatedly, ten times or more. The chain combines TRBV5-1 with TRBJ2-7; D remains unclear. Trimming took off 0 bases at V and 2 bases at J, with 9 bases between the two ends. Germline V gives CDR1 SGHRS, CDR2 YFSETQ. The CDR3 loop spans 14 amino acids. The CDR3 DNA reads TGCGCCAGCAGCTTGGTAGGAATCCCCTACGAGCAGTACTTC. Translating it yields CASSLVGIPYEQYF. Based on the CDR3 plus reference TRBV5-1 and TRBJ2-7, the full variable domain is KAGVTQTPRYLIKTRGQQVTLSCSPISGHRSVSWYQQTPGQGLQFLFEYFSETQRNKGNFPGRFSGRQFSNSRSEMNVSTLELGDSALYLCASSLVGIPYEQYFGPGTRLTVT.

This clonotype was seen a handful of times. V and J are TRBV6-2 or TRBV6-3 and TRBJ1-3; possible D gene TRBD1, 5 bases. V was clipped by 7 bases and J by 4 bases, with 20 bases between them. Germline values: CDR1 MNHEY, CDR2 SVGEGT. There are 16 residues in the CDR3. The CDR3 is CASTAALGPSGNTIYF. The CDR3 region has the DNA TGTGCCAGCACCGCCGCCTTGGGGCCGTCCGGAAACACCATATATTTT.

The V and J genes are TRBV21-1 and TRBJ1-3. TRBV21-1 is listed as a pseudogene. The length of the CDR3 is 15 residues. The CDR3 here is CASSKVPSSGNTIYF. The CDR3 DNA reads TGTGCCAGCAGCAAGGTCCCAAGCTCTGGAAACACCATATATTTT.

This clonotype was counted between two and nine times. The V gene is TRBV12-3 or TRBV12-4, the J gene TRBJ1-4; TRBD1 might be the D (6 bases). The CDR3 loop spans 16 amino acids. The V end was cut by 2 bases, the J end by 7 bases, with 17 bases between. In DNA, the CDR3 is TGTGCCAGCAGTTTATTTTATCCAGGGGACCGTGAAAAACTGTTTTTT. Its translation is CASSLFYPGDREKLFF.

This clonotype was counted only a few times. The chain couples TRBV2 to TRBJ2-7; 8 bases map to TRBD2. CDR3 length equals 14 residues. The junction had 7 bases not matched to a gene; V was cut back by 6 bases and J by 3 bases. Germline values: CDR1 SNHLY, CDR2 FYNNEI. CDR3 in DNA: TGTGCCAGCAGCCCTAGACTAGCGAACTACGAGCAGTACTTC. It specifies CASSPRLANYEQYF. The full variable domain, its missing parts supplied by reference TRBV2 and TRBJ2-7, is EPEVTQTPSHQVTQMGQEVILRCVPISNHLYFYWYRQILGQKVEFLVSFYNNEISEKSEIFDDQFSVERPDGSNFTLKIRSTKLEDSAMYFCASSPRLANYEQYFGPGTRLTVT.

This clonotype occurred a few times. The CDR3 loop is CASSWDNTYEQYF. The CDR3 DNA reads TGTGCCAGCAGTTGGGACAACACCTACGAGCAGTACTTC. The V and J genes are TRBV12-3 or TRBV12-4 and TRBJ2-7; possible D gene TRBD1, 6 bases. The CDR3 covers 13 residues. Between the trimmed V and J ends, which lost 4 bases and 2 bases, there was a span of 9 bases.

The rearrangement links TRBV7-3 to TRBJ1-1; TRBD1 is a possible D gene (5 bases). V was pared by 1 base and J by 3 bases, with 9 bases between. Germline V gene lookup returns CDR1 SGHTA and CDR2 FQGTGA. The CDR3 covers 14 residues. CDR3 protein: CASSLMGEDTEAFF. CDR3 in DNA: TGTGCCAGCAGCTTAATGGGGGAGGACACTGAAGCTTTCTTT.

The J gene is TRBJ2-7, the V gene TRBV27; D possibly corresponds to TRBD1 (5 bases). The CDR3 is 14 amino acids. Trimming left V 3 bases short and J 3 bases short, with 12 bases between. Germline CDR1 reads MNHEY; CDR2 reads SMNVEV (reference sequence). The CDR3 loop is CASSFRQGVYEQYF. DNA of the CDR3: TGTGCCAGCAGTTTTAGGCAGGGTGTCTACGAGCAGTACTTC.

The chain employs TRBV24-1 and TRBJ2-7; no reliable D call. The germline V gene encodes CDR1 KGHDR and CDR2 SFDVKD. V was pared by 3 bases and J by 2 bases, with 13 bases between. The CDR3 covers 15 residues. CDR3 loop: CATSDGMDGTYEQYF. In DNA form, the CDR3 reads TGTGCCACCAGTGATGGAATGGACGGAACCTACGAGCAGTACTTC.

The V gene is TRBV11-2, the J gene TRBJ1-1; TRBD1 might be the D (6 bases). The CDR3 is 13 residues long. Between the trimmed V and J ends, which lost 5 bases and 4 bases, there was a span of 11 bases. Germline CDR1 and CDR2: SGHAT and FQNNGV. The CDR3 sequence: CASSPDRTTEAFF. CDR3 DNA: TGTGCCAGCAGCCCAGACAGGACCACTGAAGCTTTCTTT.

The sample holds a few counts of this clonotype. The CDR3 reads CASRQGFEVTQYF. The CDR3 bases are TGTGCCAGCAGACAGGGTTTCGAAGTTACGCAGTATTTT. The rearrangement links TRBV28 to TRBJ2-3; tentatively, D is TRBD1 (6 bases). CDR3 size: 13 residues. The germline CDR1 and CDR2 sequences are MDHEN and SYDVKM. V lost 6 bases and J lost 8, with 15 bases in between.

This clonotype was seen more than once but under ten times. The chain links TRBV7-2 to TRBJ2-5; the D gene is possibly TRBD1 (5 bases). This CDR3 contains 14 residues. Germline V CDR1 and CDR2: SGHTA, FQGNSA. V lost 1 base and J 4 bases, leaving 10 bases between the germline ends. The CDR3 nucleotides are TGTGCCAGCAGCTTAGGCCTGGGGCCAGAGACCCAGTACTTC. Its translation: CASSLGLGPETQYF.

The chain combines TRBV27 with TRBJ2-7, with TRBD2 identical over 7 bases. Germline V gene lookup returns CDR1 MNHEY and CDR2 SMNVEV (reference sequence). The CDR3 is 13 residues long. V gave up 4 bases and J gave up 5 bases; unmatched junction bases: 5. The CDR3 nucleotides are TGTGCCAGCAGTTCGGAACTAGCGAACGAGCAGTACTTC. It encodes CASSSELANEQYF.

This chain's CDR3 is CASKMTGGDGANVLTF. The CDR3 DNA reads TGTGCCAGCAAGATGACAGGGGGCGACGGGGCCAACGTCCTGACTTTC. The chain uses TRBV6-2 or TRBV6-3 and TRBJ2-6, with 10 positions matching TRBD1. This CDR3 has 16 amino acids. V was pared by 7 bases and J by 4 bases, with 7 bases of the junction left unmatched. CDR1 and CDR2 from the germline V gene are MNHEY and SVGEGT.

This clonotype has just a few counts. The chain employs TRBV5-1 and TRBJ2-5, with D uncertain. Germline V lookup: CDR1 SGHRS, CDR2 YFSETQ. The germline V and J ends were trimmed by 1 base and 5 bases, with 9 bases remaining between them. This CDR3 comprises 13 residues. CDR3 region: CASSLSLGETQYF. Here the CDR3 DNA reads TGCGCCAGCAGCTTGTCTTTAGGCGAGACCCAGTACTTC.